A selection of T cell receptor beta chains follows, all from one sample in a study of cytomegalovirus exposure and HLA in healthy donors. This table comes from immunoSEQ multiplex PCR, and its TCRdb copy is limited to in-frame clones, with some not included. The table has more than 110,000 clones, roughly 83% seen once. What was sequenced was PBMCs. Source of these receptors: a man between 35 and 55 years old in good health and CMV-seropositive. CDR3s include the opening cysteine and the closing phenylalanine or tryptophan. Each record gives: J gene, V gene, CDR3 protein.

TRBJ1-6	TRBV5-4	CASSTPQGALSNSPLHF
TRBJ2-7	TRBV7-9	CSSSLGAGVREQYF
TRBJ2-7	TRBV19	CASSTQNSYEQYF
TRBJ2-5	TRBV27	CASSPQGREETQYF
TRBJ2-5	TRBV5-1	CASSSQGVAGETQYF
TRBJ2-1	TRBV13	CASSLVSFEGQFF
TRBJ2-4	TRBV6-1	CASSEEGGLDIQYF
TRBJ2-3	TRBV29-1	CSVDRLADSDTQYF
TRBJ1-2	TRBV7-2	CASSRGSGQNYGYTF
TRBJ2-3	TRBV11-3	CASSLVLAATDTQYF
TRBJ1-2	TRBV19	CASSNLGEPNYGYTF
TRBJ2-7	TRBV29-1	CSARTEPSYEQYF
TRBJ2-1	TRBV10-3	CAIRSLVAGDLYNEQFF
TRBJ2-7	TRBV10-3	CAISERQLYEQYF
TRBJ1-1	TRBV6-6	CASQGARNTEAFF
TRBJ1-4	TRBV11-2	CASSLRTGLRKKLFF
TRBJ2-3	TRBV5-1	CASSLVLAADTQYF
TRBJ1-5	TRBV6-1	CASTPQQSNQPQHF
TRBJ2-1	TRBV27	CASSFLSGGLYEQFF
TRBJ2-7	TRBV25-1	CASSVPPGGRRYF
TRBJ2-5	TRBV7-9	CASSLSGGWGETQYF
TRBJ1-5	TRBV5-6	CASSQGIHQPQHF